One T cell receptor (beta chain) is described in this entry. This clonotype was recorded a few times. The specificity of this receptor is unknown. No base qualities exist here, and no much larger clone lies one base off it. The sample originates from a study of tumor and adjacent non-tumor tissue in lung cancer listed by TCRdb under 2018. General notes on the study: Patients with adenocarcinoma (approximately 13), squamous cell carcinoma (2) and small cell lung cancer (1) were included in the cohort. Ages among the approximately 15 patients ranged from roughly 31 to 76 years, there were 10 men and 5 women, and disease was at TNM stage I to III. In total, sequencing yielded 95 million to 150 million productive TCRbeta reads, which works out to an average of approximately 4.1 million reads per sample. Bulk TCRbeta repertoires were compared between lung tumor tissue and matched distant non-tumor lung tissue obtained from approximately 16 lung cancer patients. For each patient, one tumor sample and one normal lung sample were taken, giving thirty paired specimens that underwent TCRbeta CDR3 sequencing. The paper's findings and limits, for the study overall: The methods do not name the sequencing platform or mention unique molecular identifiers. Peripheral blood was not sequenced, so blood TCRbeta repertoires were not examined in the lung cancer patients of the study. TCR diversity (inverse Simpson) was significantly higher in tumor than in normal lung tissue (roughly 430 vs 170, P = 0.0075, Mann-Whitney U test). A significantly larger cumulative share of the repertoire was made up by the top 100 clones in normal lung than in tumor tissue. TCR diversity was significantly higher in younger patients, and higher tumor TCR diversity was associated with shorter overall and disease-free survival. With only around 15 patients in the cohort, the authors noted that larger samples and more detailed clinical data are needed.

Taken from cysteine to phenylalanine, the CDR3 has 12 residues. Solely the CDR3 DNA is kept, with 36 bases framed from the first base. Trimming costs V 5 bases and J 8 bases, and their ends lie 10 bases apart. According to the germline V gene, CDR1 reads MDHEN and CDR2 reads SYDVKM. RNA was isolated from bulk, unsorted tissue, and RNA quality was assessed with a NanoDrop ND-1000 and an Agilent 2100. Donors were newly diagnosed lung cancer patients admitted for thoracic surgery in China between August and November 2014, without prior chemotherapy. Patients with previous radiotherapy or chemotherapy, or with another concurrent cancer, were excluded from the study. Surgical tissue pieces of 1-2 cm3 were preserved in RNAlater solution and stored at -80 °C until use. The library was made by multiplex PCR. The instrument was an Illumina HiSeq 2500. TCRbeta libraries were constructed through three rounds of nested PCR with primers (Table S4) according to protocols modified from ARM-PCR. PCR products of 200-500 bp were gel-excised and purified with the QIAquick gel extraction kit before sequencing. As for how the authors treated the data: Trimmomatic was used to clean the reads, FLASH merged the cleaned reads into complete CDR3 sequences, and MiTCR assigned the sequences to V(D)J germline segments. Clonal diversity was calculated as the inverse Simpson's index using VDJtools. Productive reads were defined as in-frame sequences without a premature stop codon. TCRdb trimmed the raw reads at Q25, called clones with MiXCR and kept productive beta chains. Records with the same CDR3 protein are collapsed into one entry carrying the most frequent genes and DNA. These V and J calls are TCRdb output, not the study's own analysis. The sample table shows fewer than 85,000 distinct CDR3 sequences, and approximately 73% are seen once. The ten largest clones represent approximately 28% of the sample.

The TCR sequence derives from a man aged 55 to 69 with non-small cell lung cancer. The sequence is built from TRBV28 and TRBJ2-1, with the D segment identity uncertain. The sequenced sample consisted of lung tumor tissue. The sequenced DNA: TGTGCCAGCAGTCCGACGTCCGATGAGCAGTTCTTC. Its coded protein is CASSPTSDEQFF.